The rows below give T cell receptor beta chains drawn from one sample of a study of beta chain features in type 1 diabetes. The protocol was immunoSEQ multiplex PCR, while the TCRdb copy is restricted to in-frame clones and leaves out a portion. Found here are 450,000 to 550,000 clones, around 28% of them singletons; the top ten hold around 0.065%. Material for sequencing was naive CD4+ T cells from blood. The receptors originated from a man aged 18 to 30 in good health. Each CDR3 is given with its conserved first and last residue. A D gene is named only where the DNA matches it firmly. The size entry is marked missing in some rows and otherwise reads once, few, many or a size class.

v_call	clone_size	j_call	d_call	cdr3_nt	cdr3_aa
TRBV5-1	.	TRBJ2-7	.	TGCGCCAGCAGCCGGGACGGGCTTGAGCAGTACTTC	CASSRDGLEQYF
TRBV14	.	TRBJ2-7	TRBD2	TGTGCCAGCAGCTTTAGCGGGCGCTCCTACGAGCAGTACTTC	CASSFSGRSYEQYF
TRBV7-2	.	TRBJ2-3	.	TGTGCCAGCAGCTCTGAGAAAGGCTCTACGCAGTATTTT	CASSSEKGSTQYF
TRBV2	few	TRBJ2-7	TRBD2	TGTGCCAGCAGTATTAAGCGGACTAGCGGGACCTACGAGCAGTACTTC	CASSIKRTSGTYEQYF
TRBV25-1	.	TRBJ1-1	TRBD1	TGTGCCAGCAGCAAAAGTTGGGACAGAATGAACACTGAAGCTTTCTTT	CASSKSWDRMNTEAFF
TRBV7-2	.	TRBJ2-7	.	TGTGCCAGCAGCTTTCGTTTAAGGTCTAGTGTTGACGAGCAGTACTTC	CASSFRLRSSVDEQYF
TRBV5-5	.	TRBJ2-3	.	TGTGCCAGCAGCTTGGGCGGGTTTAGCGGCAGCACAGATACGCAGTATTTT	CASSLGGFSGSTDTQYF
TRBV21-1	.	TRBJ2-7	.	TGTGCCAGCAGCAAAGTTGAGCCCAGCTCCTACGAGCAGTACTTC	CASSKVEPSSYEQYF
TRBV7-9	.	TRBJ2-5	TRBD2	TGTGCCAGCAGCCAAAAGAGGGCTAGCGGTCAAGAGACCCAGTACTTC	CASSQKRASGQETQYF
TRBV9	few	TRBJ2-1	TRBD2	TGTGCCAGCAGCATAGCGGAGGGACTAGCGGGCGGCAAGCAGTTCTTC	CASSIAEGLAGGKQFF
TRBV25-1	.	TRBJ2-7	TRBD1	TGTGCCAGTGTGAGGACAGGGGAGTACGAGCAGTACTTC	CASVRTGEYEQYF
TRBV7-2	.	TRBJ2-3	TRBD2	TGTGCCAGCAGCACGGGGACTAGCGGGAGGTCAGATACGCAGTATTTT	CASSTGTSGRSDTQYF
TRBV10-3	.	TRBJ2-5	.	TGTGCCATCAGTGTATCACAGTTACATCAAGAGACCCAGTACTTC	CAISVSQLHQETQYF
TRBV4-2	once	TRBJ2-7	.	TGTGCCAGCAGCCAAGAAACGGCGTCCTACGAGCAGTACTTC	CASSQETASYEQYF
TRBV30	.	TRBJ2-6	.	TGTGCCTGGAGCAGTCACCGGACAAACTCGCCTGGGGCCAACGTCCTGACTTTC	CAWSSHRTNSPGANVLTF
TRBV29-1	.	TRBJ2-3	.	TGCAGCGTTGATCCCGGGGAGGACGCGCAGTATTTT	CSVDPGEDAQYF
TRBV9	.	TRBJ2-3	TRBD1	TGTGCCAGCAGCGTAGGGAACAGGGGGCTACGGGCAGATACGCAGTATTTT	CASSVGNRGLRADTQYF
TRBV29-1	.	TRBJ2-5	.	TGCAGCGTCGTGGGGAAGCAAGAGACCCAGTACTTC	CSVVGKQETQYF
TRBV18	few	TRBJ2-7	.	TGTGCCAGCTCACTGATAATGGGGCCCGACCTGGAGCAGTACTTC	CASSLIMGPDLEQYF
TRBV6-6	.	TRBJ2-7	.	TGTGCCAGCAGTACCCCTAGCAGCCGCTCCTACGAGCAGTACTTC	CASSTPSSRSYEQYF
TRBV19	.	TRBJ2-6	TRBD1	TGTGCCAGTAGTGTCGACAGGGTTGGGGCCAACGTCCTGACTTTC	CASSVDRVGANVLTF
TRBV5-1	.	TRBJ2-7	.	TGCGCCAGCAGCTTGGGGTCCGGGGCCTACGAGCAGTACTTC	CASSLGSGAYEQYF
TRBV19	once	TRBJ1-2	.	TGTGCCAGTATAGGAGGGAGCTATGGCTACACCTTC	CASIGGSYGYTF
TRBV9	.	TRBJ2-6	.	TGTGCCAGCAGCGTATCTTCTGGGGCCAACGTCCTGACTTTC	CASSVSSGANVLTF
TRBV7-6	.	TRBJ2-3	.	TGTGCCAGCGCTCCAGGACCGGGAGATACGCAGTATTTT	CASAPGPGDTQYF
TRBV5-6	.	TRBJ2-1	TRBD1	TGTGCCAGCAGCTTGCTACAGGGGGAAACTGGTGAGCAGTTCTTC	CASSLLQGETGEQFF
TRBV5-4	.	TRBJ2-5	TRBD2	TGTGCCAGCAGCTACCAAGCGGGAGAGGAGACCCAGTACTTC	CASSYQAGEETQYF
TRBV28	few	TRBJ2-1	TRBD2	TGTGCCAGCAGTGATAGCGGGAGGGGAGACAATGAGCAGTTCTTC	CASSDSGRGDNEQFF
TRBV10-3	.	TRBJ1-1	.	TGTGCCATCACGAACACTGAAGCTTTCTTT	CAITNTEAFF
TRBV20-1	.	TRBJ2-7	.	TGCAGTGCTAGTAAATTTTACGAGCAGTACTTC	CSASKFYEQYF
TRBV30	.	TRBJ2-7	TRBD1	TGTGCCTGGAGTGAGGACAGGGGACCCTACGAGCAGTACTTC	CAWSEDRGPYEQYF
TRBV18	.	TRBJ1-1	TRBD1	TGTGCCAGCTCACCAGGACGGTCAGGGGGCACTGAAGCTTTCTTT	CASSPGRSGGTEAFF
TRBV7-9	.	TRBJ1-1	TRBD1	TGTGCCTGCCGGGACAGGGAGAACACTGAAGCTTTCTTT	CACRDRENTEAFF
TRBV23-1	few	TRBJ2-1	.	TGCGCCAGCAGTAACAATGAGCAGTTCTTC	CASSNNEQFF
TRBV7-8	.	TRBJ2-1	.	TGTGCCAGCAGCCTAGGCGGGCGGCCGAGCTCCTACAATGAGCAGTTCTTC	CASSLGGRPSSYNEQFF
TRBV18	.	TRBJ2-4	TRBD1	TGTGCCAGCTCACCACCCTCGTGGGACAGAAACATTCAGTACTTC	CASSPPSWDRNIQYF
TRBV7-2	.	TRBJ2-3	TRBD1	TGTGCCAGCAGCTTAGAAGGGACAGGGTGGACAGATACGCAGTATTTT	CASSLEGTGWTDTQYF
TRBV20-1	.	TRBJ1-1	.	TGCAGTGCTGCGACCGAGACTGAAGCTTTCTTT	CSAATETEAFF
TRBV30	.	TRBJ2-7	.	TGTGCCTGGAGCTTAAATTGGCACTCCTACGAGCAGTACTTC	CAWSLNWHSYEQYF
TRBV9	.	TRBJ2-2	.	TGTGCCAGCAGCGTCGGCACTACGAACACCGGGGAGCTGTTTTTT	CASSVGTTNTGELFF
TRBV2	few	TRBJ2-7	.	TGTGCCAGCAGTGAACAAGCCACCTACGAGCAGTACTTC	CASSEQATYEQYF
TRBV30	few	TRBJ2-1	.	TGTGCCTGGTATGAGGTGGGGGAAGGTGGCAATGAGCAGTTCTTC	CAWYEVGEGGNEQFF
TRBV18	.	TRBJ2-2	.	TGTGCCAGCTCACCAGACAGCGGGGAGCTGTTTTTT	CASSPDSGELFF
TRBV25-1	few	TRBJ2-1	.	TGTGCCAGCAGCCCAACGGGTAGCGGCCTATCCTACAATGAGCAGTTCTTC	CASSPTGSGLSYNEQFF
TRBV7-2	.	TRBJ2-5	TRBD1	TGTGCCAGCAGCGGACAGGGGAGGGAGACCCAGTACTTC	CASSGQGRETQYF
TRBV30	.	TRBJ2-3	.	TGTGCCTGGAGCAGTAGCACAGATACGCAGTATTTT	CAWSSSTDTQYF
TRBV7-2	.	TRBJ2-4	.	TGTGCCAGCAGCCCTCCGGCGAGGGAAAACATTCAGTACTTC	CASSPPARENIQYF
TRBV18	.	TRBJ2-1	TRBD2	TGTGCCAGCTCAGAAGTTGAGCGGGAATCCTACAATGAGCAGTTCTTC	CASSEVERESYNEQFF
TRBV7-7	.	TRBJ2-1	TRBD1	TGTGCTAGCAGCTCGGACAGGGGCGCTGAGCAGTTCTTC	CASSSDRGAEQFF
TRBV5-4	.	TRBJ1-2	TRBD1	TGTGCCAGCAACTTAGGTCTCGACAGGGCGGAGAGCTATGGCTACACCTTC	CASNLGLDRAESYGYTF
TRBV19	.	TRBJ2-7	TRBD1	TGTGCCAGTAGATTCCGGGACAGTACCTACGAGCAGTACTTC	CASRFRDSTYEQYF
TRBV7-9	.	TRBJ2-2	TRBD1	TGTGCCAGCAGCCCGACAGGGGGCTTTACCGGGGAGCTGTTTTTT	CASSPTGGFTGELFF
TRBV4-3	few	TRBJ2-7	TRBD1	TGCGCCAGCAGCCCTACCGGGACAGCAACCGAGCAGTACTTC	CASSPTGTATEQYF